The 2 T cell receptor beta chains given below trace back to one sample, sequenced in a study of vaccination and CD4 T cells after COVID-19. With the Oncomine TCR Beta short-read assay, DNA from cultured CD4+ T cells was sequenced. Each CDR3 protein gets one entry after TCRdb re-called the PCR reads with MiXCR. Among some 10,000 distinct CDR3 sequences listed, 60% to 75% were seen once. These TCRs are of unknown antigen specificity. Indicated treatment: approximately 9-day PBMC culture with coronavirus spike peptide pools or control peptides (ViraFEST assay). The sequencing sample was made of CD4+ T cells from blood, cultured in vitro. The receptors originated from a human donor who had recovered from COVID-19.

V is TRBV2 and J is TRBJ1-6; tentatively, D is TRBD1 (6 bases). V was cut by 0 bases and J by 7 bases, with 19 bases left in between. Germline V gene sequence: CDR1 SNHLY, CDR2 FYNNEI. This CDR3 has 18 amino acids. CDR3 loop: CASSEAPVTGIYNSPLHF. The CDR3 coding sequence is TGTGCCAGCAGTGAAGCGCCGGTTACAGGGATTTACAATTCACCCCTCCACTTT.

V usage is TRBV7-6 and J usage is TRBJ2-3; D unresolved. Germline-derived CDR1 and CDR2 are SGHVS and FNYEAQ. Trimming shortened V by 1 base and J by 7 bases, and 9 bases separated the two germline ends. This CDR3 has 13 residues. CDR3 residues: CASSLGQENTQYF. The CDR3 nucleotides are TGTGCCAGCAGCTTAGGGCAAGAAAATACGCAGTATTTT.